Shown below are 16 T cell receptor beta chains from a single sample sequenced in a study of blood T cell repertoires in COVID-19. The protocol was immunoSEQ multiplex PCR, while the TCRdb copy is restricted to in-frame clones and leaves out a portion. The repertoire holds some 270,000 clones, about 90% seen once, with about 4% in the top ten. Material: PBMCs or T cells enriched from blood (not recorded which). These receptors all come from a woman in her twenties or thirties with acute COVID-19.

This chain joins TRBV9 and TRBJ1-4; unclear D gene. This CDR3 contains 16 residues. The germline CDR1 and CDR2 sequences are SGDLS and YYNGEE. V gave up 2 bases and J gave up 5 bases, with 16 bases separating them. The CDR3 reads CASSVTTGSLNEKLFF. The DNA of the CDR3 is TGTGCCAGCAGCGTTACTACCGGGTCATTAAATGAAAAACTGTTTTTT.

The chain carries TRBV9 and TRBJ2-1; TRBD1 matches at 7 bases. From germline, CDR1 is SGDLS and CDR2 YYNGEE. This CDR3 is 19 amino acids long. The V and J ends lost 2 bases and 13 bases, in that order; junction bases with no gene match: 27. CDR3 region: CASSVEDRADLKYTMNQFF. The CDR3 DNA reads TGTGCCAGCAGCGTGGAAGACAGGGCCGACCTCAAATATACAATGAATCAGTTCTTC.

Points on this clone: Germline is not matched at one junction end, which may reflect a read error. The V gene is TRBV28, the J gene TRBJ1-5; D is undetermined. This CDR3 contains 15 residues. CDR1 MDHEN and CDR2 SYDVKM come from the germline V gene. The CDR3 sequence: CASSVWAASNQPQHF. CDR3 coding DNA: TGTGCCAGCAGTGTATGGGCGGCTAGCAATCAGCCCCAGCATTTT.

The J gene is TRBJ1-5, the V gene TRBV28; a possible D gene is TRBD1 (6 bases). This CDR3 region has 19 residues. From germline, CDR1 is MDHEN and CDR2 SYDVKM. Trimming left V 8 bases short and J 0 bases short, with 26 bases between. This CDR3 is CASSLFKGTGPYSNQPQHF. CDR3 coding DNA: TGTGCCAGCTCGCTTTTTAAGGGAACAGGGCCATATAGCAATCAGCCCCAGCATTTT.

V gene TRBV19 combines with J gene TRBJ2-2; TRBD1 agrees at 7 bases. Germline CDR1 is LNHDA and CDR2 is SQIVND (reference sequence). Trimming removed 7 bases from V and 3 bases from J; junction bases left unmatched: 2. CDR3 size: 13 residues. In DNA form, the CDR3 reads TGTGCCAGTAATACAGGGGACACCGGGGAGCTGTTTTTT. As protein: CASNTGDTGELFF.

The V gene is TRBV24-1, the J gene TRBJ1-4; D unclear. This CDR3 contains 14 residues. CDR1 and CDR2 (germline): KGHDR, SFDVKD. Deletions cut 4 bases from V and 4 bases from J, with 9 bases between. As DNA, the CDR3 is TGTGCCACCAGTGAACCGGGAAATAATGAAAAACTGTTTTTT. Its protein is CATSEPGNNEKLFF.

The CDR3 spells CASSTTQSSYEQYF. The CDR3 region has the DNA TGTGCCAGCTCAACAACCCAATCCTCCTACGAGCAGTACTTC. The gene calls are TRBV18 and TRBJ2-7, with unresolved D. Trimming removed 5 bases from V and 0 bases from J, with 11 bases in between. The CDR3 spans 14 residues. The germline CDR1 and CDR2 sequences are KGHSH and LQKENI.

The count of this clone is one. The V call is TRBV7-9, the J call TRBJ2-7, with D hard to call. The CDR3 runs to 12 residues. V lost 5 bases and J lost 7, with 12 bases in between. From germline, CDR1 is SEHNR and CDR2 FQNEAQ (reference sequence). The CDR3 here is CASSPTSAEQYF. In DNA, the CDR3 is TGTGCCAGCAGCCCCACATCCGCAGAGCAGTACTTC.

This clone was detected a few times. The V and J genes are TRBV3-1 (or the pseudogene TRBV3-2) and TRBJ2-5; no reliable D call. The CDR3 length is 13 residues. The V end lost 2 bases, the J end lost 5 bases, and 9 bases lay between the germline ends. Germline lookup yields CDR1 LGHDT and CDR2 YNNKEL (reference sequence). CDR3 sequence (DNA): TGTGCCAGCAGCCAAATTTCGGTCGAGACCCAGTACTTC. It translates to CASSQISVETQYF.

The V gene is TRBV15, the J gene TRBJ2-3; tentative D call: TRBD2 (5 bases). The CDR3 runs 16 residues. Trimming removed 3 bases at V and 0 bases at J, with 13 bases between. The germline CDR1 and CDR2 sequences are LNHNV and YYDKDF (reference sequence). CDR3 in amino acids: CATSSGETSSTDTQYF. For the CDR3, the DNA is TGTGCCACCAGCAGTGGGGAGACTTCGAGCACAGATACGCAGTATTTT.

The chain recombines TRBV10-3 with TRBJ1-2, with D maybe TRBD1 (5 bases). The CDR3 runs to 14 residues. Germline values: CDR1 ENHRY, CDR2 SYGVKD. The CDR3 region is CALSPEGGAYGYTF. The CDR3 nucleotides are TGTGCACTGAGTCCGGAGGGTGGGGCCTATGGCTACACCTTC.

V gene TRBV29-1 combines with J gene TRBJ1-1, with 7 bases aligning to TRBD1. Trimming at V came to 4 bases and at J to 5 bases, leaving 4 bases not matched to a gene. The CDR3 is 12 amino acids. Germline V gene sequence: CDR1 SQVTM, CDR2 ANQGSEA. CDR3 sequence: CSVAPGGTEAFF. The CDR3 DNA reads TGCAGCGTTGCTCCAGGGGGGACTGAAGCTTTCTTT.

This clone was seen once. This rearrangement joins TRBV6-5 to TRBJ2-2; TRBD1 is a possible D gene (6 bases). The V end lost 2 bases, the J end lost 3 bases, and 13 bases lay between the germline ends. This CDR3 has 16 residues. Germline CDR1 reads MNHEY; CDR2 reads SVGAGI. The chain's CDR3 is CASSYGEGGDTGELFF. CDR3 sequence (DNA): TGTGCCAGCAGTTACGGGGAAGGGGGAGACACCGGGGAGCTGTTTTTT.

The genes are TRBV28 and TRBJ1-3, with a weak D call TRBD1 (5 bases). Germline V lookup: CDR1 MDHEN, CDR2 SYDVKM. V lost 11 bases to trimming and J lost 8 bases, with 25 bases between them. This CDR3 region has 15 residues. The CDR3 DNA sequence: TGTGCCGCTCTAAGCGGGGCGAGGGATTTCGACACCATATATTTT. This translates into CAALSGARDFDTIYF.

This clone was observed many times. This chain links TRBV7-3 with TRBJ2-7; 15 bases are shared with TRBD2. Germline values: CDR1 SGHTA, CDR2 FQGTGA. The CDR3 totals 16 residues. The V gene end was trimmed by 5 bases and the J gene end by 5 bases; junction bases not matched to a gene: 7. The CDR3 sequence: CASSPGLAGGKNEQYF. The DNA of the CDR3 is TGTGCCAGCAGCCCGGGACTAGCGGGAGGAAAAAACGAGCAGTACTTC.

The chain recombines TRBV28 with TRBJ2-1; possibly TRBD2 for D (5 bases). CDR1 and CDR2 from the germline V gene are MDHEN and SYDVKM. Trimming pared 8 bases from V and 4 bases from J, leaving 15 bases between. The CDR3 has 14 amino acids. The CDR3 region has the DNA TGTGCCAGCCTCTTGAGCGGAGGATACAATGAGCAGTTCTTC. This codes for CASLLSGGYNEQFF.